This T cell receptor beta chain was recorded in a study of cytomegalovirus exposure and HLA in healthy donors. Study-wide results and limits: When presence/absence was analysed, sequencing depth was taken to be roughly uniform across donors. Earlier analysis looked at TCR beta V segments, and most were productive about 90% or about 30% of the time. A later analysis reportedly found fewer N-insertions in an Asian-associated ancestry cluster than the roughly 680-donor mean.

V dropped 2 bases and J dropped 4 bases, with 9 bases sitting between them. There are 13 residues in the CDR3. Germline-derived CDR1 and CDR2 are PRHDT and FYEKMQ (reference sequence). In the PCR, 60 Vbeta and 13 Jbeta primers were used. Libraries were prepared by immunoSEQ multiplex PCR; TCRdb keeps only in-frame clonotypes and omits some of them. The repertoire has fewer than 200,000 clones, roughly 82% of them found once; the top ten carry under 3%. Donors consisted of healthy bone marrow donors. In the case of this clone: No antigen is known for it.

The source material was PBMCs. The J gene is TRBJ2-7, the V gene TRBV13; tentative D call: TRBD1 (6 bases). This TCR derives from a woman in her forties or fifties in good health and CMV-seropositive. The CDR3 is CASSLQGRYEQYF. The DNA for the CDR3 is TGTGCCAGCAGCTTACAGGGGCGTTACGAGCAGTACTTC.